These T cell receptor beta chains were read from a single sample in a study of blood T cell repertoires in COVID-19. Some clones are missing from TCRdb's copy, which holds only in-frame ones; the method was immunoSEQ multiplex PCR. The sample has tens of thousands of clones; 75% to 90% are singletons. Sequences were obtained from peripheral blood. These receptors came from a man aged 70 or older with active or convalescent COVID-19. Both conserved end residues are part of each CDR3. The D gene is left open where the match is weak. The size entry is marked missing in some rows and otherwise reads once, few, many or a size class.

d_call,clone_size,v_call,j_call,cdr3_nt,cdr3_aa
.,.,TRBV3-1/TRBV3-2,TRBJ2-5,TGTGCCAGCAGCTTCTCCACGGTTAACAGTGACCAGTACTTC,CASSFSTVNSDQYF
.,.,TRBV15,TRBJ2-7,TGTGCCACCAGCAGAGATCGAGGATACGAGCAGTACTTC,CATSRDRGYEQYF
TRBD2,.,TRBV7-9,TRBJ2-7,TGTGCCAGCAGGAGGGGACTAGCGGAGTACGAGCAGTACTTC,CASRRGLAEYEQYF
.,.,TRBV2,TRBJ1-1,TGTGCCAGCAGTCCGAGTATGGCAGGGGTTACTGAAGCTTTCTTT,CASSPSMAGVTEAFF
TRBD2,.,TRBV6-2/TRBV6-3,TRBJ2-1,TGTGCCAGCAGTCCCGGGGGAAGCGGGAGGGAACCCTACAATGAGCAGTTCTTC,CASSPGGSGREPYNEQFF
TRBD2,.,TRBV2,TRBJ2-5,TGTGCCAGCAGTGTGTTACTAGCGGTTCAAGAGACCCAGTACTTC,CASSVLLAVQETQYF
.,.,TRBV4-1,TRBJ1-2,TGCGCCAGCAGCCAAGATAATGACAGGAACTATGGCTACACCTTC,CASSQDNDRNYGYTF
TRBD1,.,TRBV15,TRBJ2-2,TGTGCCACCAGCAGTAACAGGGGGCTGGTTACCGGGGAGCTGTTTTTT,CATSSNRGLVTGELFF
.,.,TRBV9,TRBJ2-1,TGTGCCAGCAGCGTAGGTCGTGGAGGTTTTTCCTACAATGAGCAGTTCTTC,CASSVGRGGFSYNEQFF
.,.,TRBV4-1,TRBJ1-5,TGCGCCAGCAGCTGGGGAGGGGGAAATAGCAATCAGCCCCAGCATTTT,CASSWGGGNSNQPQHF
.,once,TRBV24-1,TRBJ2-3,TGTGCCACCAGCCCAGGGGACCGCACAGATACGCAGTATTTT,CATSPGDRTDTQYF
TRBD2,.,TRBV5-1,TRBJ2-7,TGCGCCAGCAGTCCCTCTAGCGGGGTCTCCTACGAGCAGTACTTC,CASSPSSGVSYEQYF
.,.,TRBV5-4,TRBJ2-7,TGTGCCAGCAGCTTACAGGGAGCCGTGAACGAGCAGTACTTC,CASSLQGAVNEQYF
TRBD2,.,TRBV28,TRBJ2-1,TGTGCCAGCAGTCCTTCTAGCGGCTCCTACAATGAGCAGTTCTTC,CASSPSSGSYNEQFF
.,.,TRBV15,TRBJ2-5,TGTGCCACCAGCAGAGTAGGCAGGGGAGAGACCCAGTACTTC,CATSRVGRGETQYF
TRBD1,.,TRBV7-2,TRBJ2-7,TGTGCCAGCAGCAAGACAGGGGGCGAGCAGTACTTC,CASSKTGGEQYF
TRBD1,.,TRBV29-1,TRBJ1-2,TGCAGCGCCGTGGGGAATGACAGGGGGAGAGGCTACACCTTC,CSAVGNDRGRGYTF
.,.,TRBV7-2,TRBJ1-5,TGTGCCAGCAGCTTAGGCTTGGCGAGGATCTATAGCAATCAGCCCCAGCATTTT,CASSLGLARIYSNQPQHF
.,.,TRBV11-1,TRBJ1-6,TGTGCCAGCAGCTTAGATATCGGGTTGCAGCTTTCACCCCTCCACTTT,CASSLDIGLQLSPLHF
TRBD1,.,TRBV20-1,TRBJ1-1,TGCAGTGCTAGTGGGGACAGGGAAGCTTTCTTT,CSASGDREAFF
.,.,TRBV18,TRBJ1-2,TGTGCCAGCTCACCAGGTCAGGGGTGGAATGGCTACACCTTC,CASSPGQGWNGYTF
TRBD1,.,TRBV25-1,TRBJ1-5,TGTGCCAGCAGTCAGACAGGGATTGGGGATCAGCCCCAGCATTTT,CASSQTGIGDQPQHF
.,.,TRBV6-5,TRBJ1-6,TGTGCCAGCAGTTTCGGACTGGTCTTGGGCTCACCCCTCCACTTT,CASSFGLVLGSPLHF
.,.,TRBV6-2/TRBV6-3,TRBJ1-3,TGTGCCAGCAGTTACGGCAGGGCTGGCAACACCATATATTTT,CASSYGRAGNTIYF
TRBD1,.,TRBV5-5,TRBJ2-7,TGTGCCAGCAGCCTAAGGACAGGGGTCGGCTACGAGCAGTACTTC,CASSLRTGVGYEQYF
TRBD1,.,TRBV19,TRBJ1-5,TGTGCCAGTAGTGAAAGGGGGCTGCATCAGCCCCAGCATTTT,CASSERGLHQPQHF
.,.,TRBV12-3/TRBV12-4,TRBJ1-5,TGTGCCAGCAGTTTTAGAGGAGTTCAGCCCCAGCATTTT,CASSFRGVQPQHF
.,.,TRBV24-1,TRBJ2-5,TGTGCCACCAGTGATCGAGAGACCCAGTACTTC,CATSDRETQYF
.,.,TRBV11-2,TRBJ2-6,TGTGCCGGCCGGGTCAGTACCTCTGGGGCCAACGTCCTGACTTTC,CAGRVSTSGANVLTF
TRBD1,.,TRBV29-1,TRBJ2-3,TGCAGCGTTTCAGGGGGCGCAGGGTTAACAGATACGCAGTATTTT,CSVSGGAGLTDTQYF